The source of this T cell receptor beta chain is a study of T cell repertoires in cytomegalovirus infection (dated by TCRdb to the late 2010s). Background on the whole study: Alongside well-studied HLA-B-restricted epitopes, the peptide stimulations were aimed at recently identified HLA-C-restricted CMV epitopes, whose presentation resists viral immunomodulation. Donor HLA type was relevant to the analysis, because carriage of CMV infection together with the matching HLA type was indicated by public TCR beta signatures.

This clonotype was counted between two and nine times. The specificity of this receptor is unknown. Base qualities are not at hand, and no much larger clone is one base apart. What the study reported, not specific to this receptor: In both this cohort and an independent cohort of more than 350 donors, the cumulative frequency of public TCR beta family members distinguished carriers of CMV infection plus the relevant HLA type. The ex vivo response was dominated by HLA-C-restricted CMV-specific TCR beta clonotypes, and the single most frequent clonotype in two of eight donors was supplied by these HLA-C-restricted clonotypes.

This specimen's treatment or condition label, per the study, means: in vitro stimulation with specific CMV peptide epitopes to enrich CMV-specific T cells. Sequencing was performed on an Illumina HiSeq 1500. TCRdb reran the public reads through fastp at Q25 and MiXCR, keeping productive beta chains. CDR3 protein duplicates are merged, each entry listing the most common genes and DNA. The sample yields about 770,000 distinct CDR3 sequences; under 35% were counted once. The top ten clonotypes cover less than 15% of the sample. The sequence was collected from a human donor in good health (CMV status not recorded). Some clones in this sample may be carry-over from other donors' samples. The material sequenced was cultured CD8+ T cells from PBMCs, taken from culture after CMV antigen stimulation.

Here the CDR3 is given as CASSSGDTDNSPLHF. The DNA sequence is as follows: TGTGCCAGCAGCTCCGGGGACACGGATAATTCACCCCTCCACTTT. The chain uses TRBV7-6 and TRBJ1-6, and the D gene may be TRBD1, 6 bases matching. Cut back by 4 bases and 5 bases, the V and J ends lie 12 bases apart. CDR1 and CDR2 were assigned from the germline V gene as SGHVS and FNYEAQ. The CDR3 numbers 15 residues from cysteine through phenylalanine. Solely the CDR3 DNA is kept, with 45 bases framed from the first base.